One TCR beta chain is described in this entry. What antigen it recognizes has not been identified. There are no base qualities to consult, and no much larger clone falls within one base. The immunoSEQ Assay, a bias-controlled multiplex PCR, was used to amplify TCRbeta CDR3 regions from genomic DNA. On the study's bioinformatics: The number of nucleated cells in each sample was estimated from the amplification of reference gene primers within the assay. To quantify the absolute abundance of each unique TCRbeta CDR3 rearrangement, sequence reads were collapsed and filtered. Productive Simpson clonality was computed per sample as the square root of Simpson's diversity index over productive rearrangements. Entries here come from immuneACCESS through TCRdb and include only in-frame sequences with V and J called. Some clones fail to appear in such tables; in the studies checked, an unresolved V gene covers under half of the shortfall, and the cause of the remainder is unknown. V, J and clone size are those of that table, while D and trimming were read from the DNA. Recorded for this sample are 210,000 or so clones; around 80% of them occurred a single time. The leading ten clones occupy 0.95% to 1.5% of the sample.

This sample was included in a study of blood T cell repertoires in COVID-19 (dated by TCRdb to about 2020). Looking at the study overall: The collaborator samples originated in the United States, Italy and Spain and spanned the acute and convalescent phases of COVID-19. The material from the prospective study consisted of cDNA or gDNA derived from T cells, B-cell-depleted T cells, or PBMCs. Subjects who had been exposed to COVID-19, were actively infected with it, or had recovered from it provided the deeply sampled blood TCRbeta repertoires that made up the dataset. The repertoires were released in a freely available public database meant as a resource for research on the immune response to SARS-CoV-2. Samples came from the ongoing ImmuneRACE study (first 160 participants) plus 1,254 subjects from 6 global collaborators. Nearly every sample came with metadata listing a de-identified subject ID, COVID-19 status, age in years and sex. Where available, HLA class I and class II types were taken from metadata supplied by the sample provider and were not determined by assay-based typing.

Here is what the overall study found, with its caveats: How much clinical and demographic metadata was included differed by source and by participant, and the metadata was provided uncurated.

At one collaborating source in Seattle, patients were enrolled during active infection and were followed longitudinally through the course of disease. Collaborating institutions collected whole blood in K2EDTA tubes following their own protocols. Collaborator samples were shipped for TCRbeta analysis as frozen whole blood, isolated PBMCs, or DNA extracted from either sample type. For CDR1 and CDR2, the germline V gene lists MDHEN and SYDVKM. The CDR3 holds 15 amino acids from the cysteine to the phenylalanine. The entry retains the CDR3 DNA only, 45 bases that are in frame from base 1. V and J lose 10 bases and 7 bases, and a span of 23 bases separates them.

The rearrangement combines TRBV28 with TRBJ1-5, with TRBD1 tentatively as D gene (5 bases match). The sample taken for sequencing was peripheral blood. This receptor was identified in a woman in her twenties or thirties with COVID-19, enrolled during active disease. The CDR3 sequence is CATQPVRGGVQPQHF. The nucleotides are TGTGCCACCCAACCGGTCCGGGGGGGGGTGCAGCCCCAGCATTTT.